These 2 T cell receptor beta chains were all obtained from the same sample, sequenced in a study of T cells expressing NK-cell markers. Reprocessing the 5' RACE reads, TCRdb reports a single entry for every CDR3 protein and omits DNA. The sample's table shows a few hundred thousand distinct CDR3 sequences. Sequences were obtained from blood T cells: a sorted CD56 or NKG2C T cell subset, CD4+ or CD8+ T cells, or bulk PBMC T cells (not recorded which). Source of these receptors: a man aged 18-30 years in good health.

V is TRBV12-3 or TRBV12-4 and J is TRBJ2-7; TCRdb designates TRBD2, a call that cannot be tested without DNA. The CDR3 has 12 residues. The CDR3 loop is CASSPEGYEQYF.

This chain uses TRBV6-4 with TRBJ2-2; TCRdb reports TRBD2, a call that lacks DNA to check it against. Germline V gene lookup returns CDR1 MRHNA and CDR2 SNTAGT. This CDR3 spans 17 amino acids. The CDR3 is CASSDSPLAVNTGELFF.